Described below is a single T cell receptor (beta chain) sequence and its context. This clone was recorded only once. There is no known antigen for this receptor. Base qualities are not provided; no much larger clone lies one nucleotide away. The germline V gene specifies MNHEY as CDR1 and SVGEGT as CDR2. The CDR3, from cysteine to phenylalanine, totals 15 residues. The read is trimmed to its CDR3 DNA, 45 bases read in frame from base 1. The trim is 4 bases for V and 5 bases for J, with a gap of 17 bases between the germline ends. The immunoSEQ Assay, a bias-controlled multiplex PCR, was used to amplify TCRbeta CDR3 regions from genomic DNA. Per the original workflow: The number of nucleated cells in each sample was estimated from the amplification of reference gene primers within the assay. To quantify the absolute abundance of each unique TCRbeta CDR3 rearrangement, sequence reads were collapsed and filtered. For each sample, productive Simpson clonality was calculated by taking the square root of Simpson's diversity index across productive rearrangements. Not all clones reach the TCRdb copy of this immuneACCESS table, which keeps in-frame sequences only. Checked studies attribute under half of the gap to unresolved V genes and leave the rest unexplained. The DNA was the basis for D and trimming; V, J and clone size are from that table. This sample holds around 39,000 clones; roughly 80% were observed only once. About 31% of the sample is held by the ten biggest clonotypes.

This record comes from a study of blood T cell repertoires in COVID-19 (dated by TCRdb to 2020 to 2021). Regarding the complete study: Samples from collaborators originated in the United States, Italy and Spain and spanned both the acute and convalescent phases of COVID-19. The material from the prospective study consisted of cDNA or gDNA derived from T cells, B-cell-depleted T cells, or PBMCs. The dataset comprised deeply sampled blood TCRbeta repertoires from subjects exposed to, actively infected with, or recovered from COVID-19. A freely available public database, intended as a resource for researchers studying the immune response to SARS-CoV-2, is where the repertoires were released. Samples came from the ongoing ImmuneRACE study (first 160 participants) plus 1,254 subjects from 6 global collaborators. Nearly every sample came with metadata listing a de-identified subject ID, COVID-19 status, age in years and sex. Where available, HLA class I and class II types were obtained from metadata supplied by the sample provider rather than from assay-based typing. Study-level results and caveats: Clinical and demographic metadata were provided uncurated, with the amount varying by source and participant.

Collaborating institutions collected whole blood in K2EDTA tubes following their own protocols. For TCRbeta analysis, collaborators shipped samples in one of three forms: frozen whole blood, isolated PBMCs, or DNA extracted from either of those sample types. The source is an elderly man with active or convalescent COVID-19. Sequencing used peripheral blood. The V and J genes are TRBV6-2 or TRBV6-3 and TRBJ2-5, with no reliable assignment of the D segment. The CDR3 amino acid sequence is: CASSFDPWVGETQYF. The DNA reads as follows: TGTGCCAGCAGTTTCGACCCGTGGGTCGGGGAGACCCAGTACTTC.